The 30 T cell receptor beta chains presented below share a single source sample, sequenced in a study of cytomegalovirus exposure and HLA in healthy donors (dated by TCRdb to 2016 to 2017). Preparation of the library involved the immunoSEQ multiplex PCR assay. A mixture of 60 forward primers for TCR Vbeta segments and 13 reverse primers for TCR Jbeta segments was used in the multiplex PCR. TCRdb took this table from immuneACCESS and kept in-frame rearrangements with V and J called. Such tables lack part of the clones; where checked against another copy, unresolved V genes explain under half of the gap, and the rest is unexplained. The sample contains over 150,000 clones, roughly 75% of them found a single time. Of the sample, more than 4% falls within the top ten clones. The material sequenced was PBMCs. These receptors originate from a male donor in good health and CMV-seronegative.

This chain links TRBV5-8 with TRBJ1-2, with unresolved D. CDR1 is SGHTS, CDR2 YDEGEE, per germline. The V and J ends lost 0 bases and 8 bases respectively, with 14 bases between them. This CDR3 has 14 residues. The CDR3, as DNA: TGTGCCAGCAGCTTGGCCGGGAGAGCTATGGGCTACACCTTC. Protein: CASSLAGRAMGYTF.

The gene calls are TRBV7-9 and TRBJ2-5; TRBD1 matches at 7 bases. The DNA end favors TRBJ2-7, so the J call may be wrong. Germline CDR1 SEHNR, CDR2 FQNEAQ (reference sequence). CDR3 length equals 12 residues. CDR3 amino acids: CASSWDSYEQYF. In nucleotides, the CDR3 is TGTGCCAGCAGTTGGGACAGCTACGAGCAGTACTTC.

This clone was detected only a few times. V is TRBV14 and J is TRBJ1-5, with D maybe TRBD1 (5 bases). The V gene's germline CDR1 is SGHDN and CDR2 FVKESK. The CDR3 sequence is 14 residues long. V lost 1 base and J lost 9, with 13 bases in between. As DNA, the CDR3 is TGTGCCAGCAGCCAAGCGGGGGGAGAGGGGCCCCAGCATTTT. Translating gives CASSQAGGEGPQHF.

As for this clone: At the DNA level, this CDR3 is encoded by other sequences in the same sample as well. The V call is TRBV7-2, the J call TRBJ2-5; TRBD1 is a possible D gene (7 bases). The CDR3 loop spans 13 amino acids. V was pared by 5 bases and J by 3 bases, with 10 bases between. The germline CDR1 and CDR2 sequences are SGHTA and FQGNSA. This CDR3 reads CASSRGTEETQYF. As DNA, the CDR3 is TGTGCCAGCAGCCGCGGGACAGAAGAGACCCAGTACTTC.

This chain connects TRBV7-2 to TRBJ2-3, with 11 nucleotides matching TRBD2. The CDR3 is made up of 16 amino acids. Germline-derived CDR1 and CDR2 are SGHTA and FQGNSA. Trimming removed 0 bases from V and 3 bases from J; junction bases left unmatched: 2. In nucleotides, the CDR3 is TGTGCCAGCAGCTTAGCGCTAGCGGGAGGAACAGATACGCAGTATTTT. The encoded protein is CASSLALAGGTDTQYF. The full variable domain, rest sourced from reference TRBV7-2 and TRBJ2-3, is GAGVSQSPSNKVTEKGKDVELRCDPISGHTALYWYRQSLGQGLEFLIYFQGNSAPDKSGLPSDRFSAERTGGSVSTLTIQRTQQEDSAVYLCASSLALAGGTDTQYFGPGTRLTVL.

Only one count was recorded for this clone. The V gene is TRBV5-1, the J gene TRBJ1-1; 8 bases match TRBD1. The CDR3 covers 15 residues. Germline V gives CDR1 SGHRS, CDR2 YFSETQ. The J segment lost 2 bases and the V segment lost 5 bases, leaving 8 bases of the junction unmatched. This chain's CDR3 is CASRESGQGNTEAFF. For the CDR3, the DNA is TGCGCCAGCAGAGAATCTGGACAGGGAAACACTGAAGCTTTCTTT.

This clone was counted only a few times. V and J are TRBV9 and TRBJ2-3, with 9 bases aligning to TRBD2. Germline trimming cut 0 bases from V and 6 bases from J; bases unmatched to any gene: 5. CDR3 length equals 15 residues. The germline V gene has CDR1 SGDLS and CDR2 YYNGEE. The CDR3 sequence: CASSVVPSGKDTQYF. The CDR3 nucleotides read TGTGCCAGCAGCGTAGTTCCTAGCGGGAAGGATACGCAGTATTTT.

The rearrangement links TRBV23-1 to TRBJ1-5, with 9 bases matching TRBD1. TRBV23-1 carries the ORF label, with uncertain function. The junction had 21 bases not matched to a gene; V was cut back by 8 bases and J by 4 bases. The CDR3 loop spans 19 amino acids. Written as DNA, the CDR3 is TGCGCCAGCTCTTGGGGTGGGGACAGGGTATTCCAGCATAATCAGCCCCAGCATTTT. This sequence encodes CASSWGGDRVFQHNQPQHF.

The chain is built from TRBV5-1 and TRBJ1-1, with D uncertain. The CDR3 consists of 13 residues. The V gene's germline CDR1 is SGHRS and CDR2 YFSETQ. Trimming took off 0 bases at V and 3 bases at J, with 6 bases between the two ends. Here the CDR3 DNA reads TGCGCCAGCAGCTTGGGGGCAGACACTGAAGCTTTCTTT. It codes for CASSLGADTEAFF.

This clone was found a few times. V gene TRBV7-9 combines with J gene TRBJ2-7; 12 nucleotides align to TRBD2. The germline gives CDR1 SEHNR, CDR2 FQNEAQ (reference sequence). The CDR3 extends over 15 amino acids. J gave up 3 bases and V 4 bases, and 4 bases lay outside the gene matches. CDR3 bases: TGTGCCAGCAGCTCCCGGACTAGCGGGATCTACGAGCAGTACTTC. Residues: CASSSRTSGIYEQYF.

The V and J genes are TRBV6-5 and TRBJ2-7, with 7 bases lining up with TRBD1. Germline assignment: CDR1 MNHEY and CDR2 SVGAGI. The CDR3 totals 13 residues. Trimming removed 2 bases from V and 6 bases from J; junction bases left unmatched: 4. DNA of the CDR3: TGTGCCAGCAGTTACCGAGGGGGCGGCGAGCAGTACTTC. It is translated as CASSYRGGGEQYF.

The chain carries TRBV18 and TRBJ1-5; D possibly corresponds to TRBD1 (5 bases). The germline gives CDR1 KGHSH, CDR2 LQKENI. Deletions cut 2 bases from V and 3 bases from J, with 8 bases between. This CDR3 is built from 14 residues. The CDR3 sequence: CASSPGAINQPQHF. In DNA, the CDR3 is TGTGCCAGCTCACCAGGGGCAATCAATCAGCCCCAGCATTTT.

As concerns this clone: Other DNA sequences in the same sample also yield this CDR3. V and J are TRBV5-1 and TRBJ1-5; D call uncertain. Germline loops: CDR1 SGHRS, CDR2 YFSETQ. The V end lost 0 bases, the J end lost 3 bases, and 4 bases lay between the germline ends. The CDR3 covers 13 residues. CDR3: CASSLGDNQPQHF. The CDR3 DNA is TGCGCCAGCAGCTTGGGAGACAATCAGCCCCAGCATTTT. Using reference TRBV5-1 and TRBJ1-5 for the parts outside the CDR3, the full variable domain is KAGVTQTPRYLIKTRGQQVTLSCSPISGHRSVSWYQQTPGQGLQFLFEYFSETQRNKGNFPGRFSGRQFSNSRSEMNVSTLELGDSALYLCASSLGDNQPQHFGDGTRLSIL.

This chain links TRBV7-8 with TRBJ1-6, with D hard to call. Per germline, CDR1 SGHVS and CDR2 FQNEAQ. Trimming took 7 bases from V and 0 from J, leaving 19 bases between them. There are 18 residues in the CDR3. CDR3 bases: TGTGCCAGCACCCTTACGATAGCGGCTAGCTCCTATAATTCACCCCTCCACTTT. Protein sequence: CASTLTIAASSYNSPLHF.

The genes are TRBV7-6 and TRBJ1-2; unclear D gene. V lost 1 base and J lost 4, with 13 bases in between. CDR1 and CDR2 (germline): SGHVS, FNYEAQ. The CDR3 has 15 amino acids. CDR3 sequence (DNA): TGTGCCAGCAGCTTAGGGGCAGGAATTAGCTATGGCTACACCTTC. Protein: CASSLGAGISYGYTF.

The sample holds one count of this clone. The chain links TRBV4-2 to TRBJ2-5; the match to TRBD2 covers 9 bases. CDR1 and CDR2 (germline): LGHNA, YNFKEQ. V was clipped by 0 bases and J by 5 bases; unmatched bases: 4. This CDR3 comprises 15 residues. DNA of the CDR3: TGTGCCAGCAGCCAAGATAGCGGGGGTTTGGAGACCCAGTACTTC. Its protein product is CASSQDSGGLETQYF.

V is TRBV5-5 and J is TRBJ2-7; D unresolved. V lost 0 bases and J lost 6, with 7 bases in between. Germline loops: CDR1 SGHKS, CDR2 YYEKEE (reference sequence). The CDR3 totals 12 residues. CDR3 in amino acids: CASSLVESEQYF. CDR3 coding DNA: TGTGCCAGCAGCTTGGTAGAAAGCGAGCAGTACTTC.

A remark on this clone: This sample includes further DNA sequences coding for the same CDR3. The gene calls are TRBV27 and TRBJ2-7, with D perhaps TRBD1 (5 bases). The CDR3 covers 15 residues. Germline CDR1 reads MNHEY; CDR2 reads SMNVEV (reference sequence). V lost 5 bases, J lost 3 bases, and 17 bases lay in between. DNA for the CDR3: TGTGCCAGCAGTCCGCGCCAGGGTGCCGGCTACGAGCAGTACTTC. As protein: CASSPRQGAGYEQYF.

The chain recombines TRBV6-5 with TRBJ2-3; D uncertain. Trimming cost V 5 bases and J 4 bases, with 10 bases left between them. The CDR3 is made up of 13 amino acids. Germline CDR1 is MNHEY and CDR2 is SVGAGI. Here the CDR3 reads CASSVGEADTQYF. DNA for the CDR3: TGTGCCAGCAGTGTCGGAGAGGCAGATACGCAGTATTTT.

This sequence joins TRBV4-1 and TRBJ2-5, with a tentative D call TRBD2 (6 bases). The germline V gene encodes CDR1 MGHRA and CDR2 YSYEKL. The CDR3 is 15 amino acids. Trimming pared 3 bases from V and 2 bases from J, leaving 13 bases between. CDR3 bases: TGCGCCAGCAGCCACCCGTGGAGGGAACAAGAGACCCAGTACTTC. Translation: CASSHPWREQETQYF.

This chain links TRBV5-4 with TRBJ1-6; D remains unclear. Germline V gene data show CDR1 as SGHNT and CDR2 as YYREEE (reference sequence). Trimming shortened V by 0 bases and J by 5 bases, and 9 bases separated the two germline ends. CDR3 length: 15 amino acids. CDR3 coding DNA: TGTGCCAGCAGCTTGGCCTCTACAGATAATTCACCCCTCCACTTT. Translating it yields CASSLASTDNSPLHF.

V is TRBV5-6 and J is TRBJ2-1, with TRBD2 matching 10 bases. This CDR3 comprises 15 residues. The germline gives CDR1 SGHDT, CDR2 YYEEEE. V lost 5 bases and J lost 6; bases outside the gene matches: 8. The CDR3 loop reads CASSAGLATRNEQFF. The CDR3 nucleotides are TGTGCCAGCAGTGCGGGACTAGCGACTCGCAATGAGCAGTTCTTC. The whole variable domain, remainder taken from reference TRBV5-6 and TRBJ2-1, is DAGVTQSPTHLIKTRGQQVTLRCSPKSGHDTVSWYQQALGQGPQFIFQYYEEEERQRGNFPDRFSGHQFPNYSSELNVNALLLGDSALYLCASSAGLATRNEQFFGPGTRLTVL.

The sample holds a few counts of this clone. V usage is TRBV7-9 and J usage is TRBJ1-4; D is possibly TRBD1 (6 bases). Trimming shortened V by 5 bases and J by 0 bases, and 10 bases separated the two germline ends. The CDR3 has 15 residues. CDR1 is SEHNR and CDR2 is FQNEAQ in the germline V gene (reference sequence). Here the CDR3 reads CASSLQGATNEKLFF. The CDR3 bases are TGTGCCAGCAGCCTACAGGGCGCAACTAATGAAAAACTGTTTTTT. Supplemented by reference TRBV7-9 and TRBJ1-4, the full variable domain reads DTGVSQNPRHKITKRGQNVTFRCDPISEHNRLYWYRQTLGQGPEFLTYFQNEAQLEKSRLLSDRFSAERPKGSFSTLEIQRTEQGDSAMYLCASSLQGATNEKLFFGSGTQLSVL.

V usage is TRBV7-6 and J usage is TRBJ2-1, with TRBD2 matching over 8 bases. In germline, CDR1 is SGHVS, CDR2 FNYEAQ. The CDR3 runs 17 residues. Germline trimming cut 7 bases from V and 0 bases from J; bases unmatched to any gene: 11. In DNA form, the CDR3 reads TGTGCCAGCATCCCATACCCAGCGGGGGCCTCCTACAATGAGCAGTTCTTC. Translating it yields CASIPYPAGASYNEQFF.

The CDR3 DNA follows: TGTGCCAGCAGTTTTAAGCGGGAGAGCACTCACACAGATACGCAGTATTTT. Translation: CASSFKRESTHTDTQYF. The V call is TRBV7-9, the J call TRBJ2-3, with 8 bases that match TRBD2. Germline CDR1 is SEHNR and CDR2 is FQNEAQ (reference sequence). The junction had 13 bases not matched to a gene; V was cut back by 6 bases and J by 2 bases. There are 17 residues in the CDR3.

About this clone: Other nucleotide sequences from this sample produce the same CDR3. This rearrangement joins TRBV6-6 to TRBJ2-7, with D unresolved. This CDR3 comprises 11 residues. Trimming shortened V by 4 bases and J by 2 bases, and 3 bases separated the two germline ends. Germline values: CDR1 MNHNY, CDR2 SVGAGI (reference sequence). Written as DNA, the CDR3 is TGTGCCAGCAGTTCGGCCTACGAGCAGTACTTC. Residues: CASSSAYEQYF.

This clone came up once. V is TRBV18 and J is TRBJ1-1, with D possibly matching TRBD1 (5 bases). CDR1 is KGHSH and CDR2 is LQKENI in the germline V gene. The CDR3 sequence is 14 residues long. V was pared by 6 bases and J by 0 bases, with 11 bases between. As DNA, the CDR3 is TGTGCCAGCTCGACAGATCACATGAACACTGAAGCTTTCTTT. Translated: CASSTDHMNTEAFF.

This clone was recorded once. This rearrangement joins TRBV5-1 to TRBJ2-5; 8 positions match TRBD1. Germline V gives CDR1 SGHRS, CDR2 YFSETQ. V lost 4 bases and J lost 5; bases outside the gene matches: 10. The CDR3 is 15 amino acids. Here the CDR3 reads CASSKDRANRETQYF. The CDR3 coding sequence is TGCGCCAGCAGCAAGGACAGGGCGAATCGCGAGACCCAGTACTTC.

This sequence joins TRBV6-5 and TRBJ1-4; D gene ambiguous. The CDR3 is 16 amino acids. Trimming removed 0 bases at V and 8 bases at J, with 16 bases between. In germline, CDR1 is MNHEY, CDR2 SVGAGI. This CDR3 is CASSYSRPGVEEKLFF. The CDR3 DNA is TGTGCCAGCAGTTACTCGCGGCCCGGGGTCGAGGAAAAACTGTTTTTT.

This clone was seen a single time. CDR3 DNA: TGTGCCAGCAGCGCAGAGACAGGGGGATTTTCAGATACGCAGTATTTT. It yields the protein CASSAETGGFSDTQYF. The chain carries TRBV9 and TRBJ2-3; the match to TRBD1 covers 9 bases. Losses at the gene ends were 3 bases for V and 4 bases for J; bases not matched to a gene: 9. CDR1 SGDLS and CDR2 YYNGEE come from the germline V gene. The CDR3 is made up of 16 amino acids.